This note documents a single TCR beta chain sequence. The antigen is undetermined. The sample contains more than one DNA sequence encoding this CDR3. These data belong to a study of shared clonotypes between healthy human individuals. The naive CD8 population came from CD45RO-negative cells selected for CCR7, without terminally differentiated effector memory CD45RA+ cells. The assay was run at deep level. Produced via immunoSEQ multiplex PCR; TCRdb's table is partial and in-frame only. The table has under 850,000 clones, almost 95% seen once. The CDR3 runs 12 residues. Trimming pared 1 base from V and 0 bases from J, leaving 4 bases between. Germline-derived CDR1 and CDR2 are GTSNPN and SVGIG (reference sequence). General study results and limits: Memory subsets generally showed lower estimated richness than naive subsets.

The clonotype comes from a man aged 25-45 years in good health. The V and J genes are TRBV30 and TRBJ2-7; D uncertain. The sample comprised naive CD8+ T cells sorted from blood. As DNA, the CDR3 is TGTGCCTGGAGTGGAGTCTCCTACGAGCAGTACTTC. Amino acid sequence: CAWSGVSYEQYF.